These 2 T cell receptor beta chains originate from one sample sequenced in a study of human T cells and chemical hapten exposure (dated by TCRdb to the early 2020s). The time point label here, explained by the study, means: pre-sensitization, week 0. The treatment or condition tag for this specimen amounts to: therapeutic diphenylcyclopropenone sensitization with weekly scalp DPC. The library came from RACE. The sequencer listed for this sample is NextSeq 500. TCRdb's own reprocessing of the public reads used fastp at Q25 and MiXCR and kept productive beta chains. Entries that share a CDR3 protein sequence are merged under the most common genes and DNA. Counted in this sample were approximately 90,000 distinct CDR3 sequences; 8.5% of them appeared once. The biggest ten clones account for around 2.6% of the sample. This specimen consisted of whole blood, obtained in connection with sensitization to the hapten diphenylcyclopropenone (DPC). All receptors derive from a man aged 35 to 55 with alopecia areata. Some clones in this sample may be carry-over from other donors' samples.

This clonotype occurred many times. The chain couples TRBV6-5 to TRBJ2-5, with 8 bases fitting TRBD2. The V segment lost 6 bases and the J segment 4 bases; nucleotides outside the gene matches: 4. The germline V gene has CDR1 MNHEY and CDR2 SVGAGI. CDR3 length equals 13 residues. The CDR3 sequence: CASRSLAGETQYF. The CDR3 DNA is TGTGCCAGCAGGTCTCTAGCGGGAGAGACCCAGTACTTC.

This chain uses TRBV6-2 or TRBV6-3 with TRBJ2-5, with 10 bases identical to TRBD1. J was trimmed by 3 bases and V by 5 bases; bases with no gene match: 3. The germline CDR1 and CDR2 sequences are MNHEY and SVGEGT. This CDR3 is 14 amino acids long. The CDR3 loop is CASSDGTGEETQYF. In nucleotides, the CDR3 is TGTGCCAGCAGTGACGGGACAGGGGAAGAGACCCAGTACTTC.